This T cell receptor beta chain was sequenced during a study of Graves' ophthalmopathy and Graves' hyperthyroidism. Study outcomes and limitations: Blood also carried most expanded thyroid clonotypes exceeding 0.001 frequency.

Clinicians diagnosed using symptoms, serum thyroxine, TRAb, thyroid ultrasound and orbital computed tomography. A volume of 8.5 to 10 ml of fresh peripheral blood supplied the PBMCs. The sequenced template was RNA, covering the TCR beta CDR3 region. RT-PCR was first run with HTBI primers, then multiplex PCR in a second round. TCRdb re-called the multiplex PCR reads through MiXCR, storing one row per CDR3 protein. The sample gives fewer than 650,000 distinct CDR3 sequences, approximately 22% of which show up once; approximately 6.9% is in the top ten. This CDR3 comprises 11 residues. Worth noting for this clonotype: Its matching antigen is unknown. The junction departs from the called germline gene at one end, perhaps through a read error.

This receptor was identified in a young woman with stable Graves' hyperthyroidism. Some clones in this sample may be carry-over from other donors' samples. Sequenced sample: peripheral blood. This sequence joins TRBV12-3 or TRBV12-4 and TRBJ2-7; 16 nucleotides line up with TRBD2. In DNA form, the CDR3 reads TGTGCCAGCAGCGGGACTAGCGGGAGGGCCTTC. This translates into CASSGTSGRAF.